The subject of this entry is one TCR beta chain. The CDR3 covers 14 residues. J was trimmed by 8 bases and V by 1 base; bases with no gene match: 4. Germline V gene sequence: CDR1 SGHTA, CDR2 FQGNSA. The data are from a study of spatial heterogeneity in lung cancer. For the study at large: Detection of beta-chain sequences consistently exceeded that of alpha-chain sequences.

TCRdb recomputed calls from the 5' RACE reads with MiXCR, one row per CDR3 protein. The sample carries 40,000 to 55,000 distinct CDR3 sequences, roughly 15% recorded once. Time point defined: sample taken at primary tumor resection. Unsorted whole RNA of tumor, nontumor lung or frozen PBMC was sequenced. The sample here was PBMCs, taken at surgery. J is TRBJ2-1 and V is TRBV7-2, with TRBD2 identical over 8 bases. The clonotype was recovered from a male donor with early-stage non-small cell lung cancer. CDR3 region: CASSLGRGGYEQFF. The CDR3 bases are TGTGCCAGCAGCTTAGGTCGGGGGGGTTATGAGCAGTTCTTC.